Below, one T cell receptor (beta chain) is given with its context. Its target is not known. V shed 5 bases and J shed 0 bases, with 17 bases lying between them. Germline V lookup: CDR1 SGHAT, CDR2 FQNNGV. CDR3 length equals 17 residues. This entry is derived from a study of shared clonotypes between healthy human individuals. Overall study results and limits: Sharing across a handful of donors was seen in around 5% of naive CD4 clonotypes. Few donors restricted represented genetic and exposure-history diversity.

Running of the assay took place at deep level. Assay: immunoSEQ multiplex PCR; the TCRdb copy retains only in-frame clones and omits some. The sample carries roughly 500,000 clones, around 96% recorded once. This TCR derives from a woman between 25 and 40 years old in good health. The chain couples TRBV11-2 to TRBJ2-1; D is possibly TRBD2 (7 bases). Source material: naive CD4+ T cells sorted from blood. Subset given: CD45RA+ positively selected. The CDR3 sequence is CASSQRGARSSYNEQFF. The DNA for the CDR3 is TGTGCCAGCAGCCAACGGGGGGCCCGGAGCTCCTACAATGAGCAGTTCTTC.